This T cell receptor (beta chain) emerged from a study of naive and memory T cell subsets. Study-wide results and limits: The power law exponent of TCR abundance differed between naive and memory cells.

This clonotype has only a few counts. Its matching antigen is unknown. Both TRBC1 and TRBC2 were covered by a beta constant-region primer of two equimolar oligonucleotides. Via MiXCR, TCRdb re-called the UMI-ligation and nested PCR reads, giving one row per CDR3 protein. The repertoire holds 130,000 to 150,000 distinct CDR3 sequences, with approximately 15% as singletons. CMV status came from CD4+ T cell IFNgamma after overnight CMV lysate stimulation of fresh PBMCs. The ends were cut back, 2 bases at V and 0 bases at J, with 8 bases in the middle. The CDR3 totals 15 residues. In germline, CDR1 is ENHRY, CDR2 SYGVKD.

The genes are TRBV10-3 and TRBJ2-1, with D possibly matching TRBD2 (5 bases). The clonotype originates from a human donor in good health. Sequences were obtained from naive CD4+ T cells from blood. The CDR3 DNA follows: TGTGCCATCAGTGAGGGGGAGAGCTCCTACAATGAGCAGTTCTTC. This encodes CAISEGESSYNEQFF.